What follows are 21 T cell receptor beta chains derived from one specimen sequenced in a study of post-analysis software for immune sequencing data. Broader study findings: About five TRBV segments occurring more often in patients than controls included TRBV5-6, TRBV5-1 and TRBV20-1.

Antigens of these TCRs are unknown. Unique molecular identifiers were carried by the TCR beta cDNA libraries. MiXCR was run by TCRdb on the PCR reads, yielding one entry per CDR3 protein. In the table there are about 820,000 distinct CDR3 sequences, approximately 53% of which are singletons. Sequencing was done on a sample of blood. The origin of the receptors is a girl between 10 and 17 years old with multiple sclerosis.

The chain links TRBV29-1 to TRBJ2-1, with 11 bases identical to TRBD2. The CDR3 covers 14 residues. V was pared by 4 bases and J by 5 bases, with 4 bases of the junction left unmatched. Germline loops: CDR1 SQVTM, CDR2 ANQGSEA. CDR3 nucleotides: TGCAGCGTTGTTGCACTAGCGGGGGACAATGAGCAGTTCTTC. As protein: CSVVALAGDNEQFF.

There are a few counts of this clonotype. This rearrangement joins TRBV12-3 or TRBV12-4 to TRBJ2-7; D uncertain. V shed 1 base and J shed 6 bases, with 13 bases lying between them. The CDR3 runs to 14 residues. CDR3 residues: CASSLEGHPGEQYF. The CDR3 nucleotides are TGTGCCAGCAGTTTAGAGGGTCACCCTGGCGAGCAGTACTTC.

The chain employs TRBV4-1 and TRBJ1-5; TRBD1 matches 9 bases. The CDR3 runs 17 residues. Germline V gene data show CDR1 as MGHRA and CDR2 as YSYEKL. Germline trimming cut 4 bases from V and 5 bases from J; bases unmatched to any gene: 12. For the CDR3, the DNA is TGCGCCAGCAGCCCTATGGGACAGGGATGGTCGGATCAGCCCCAGCATTTT. Its translation: CASSPMGQGWSDQPQHF.

The V gene is TRBV20-1, the J gene TRBJ2-1; 11 positions agree with TRBD2. CDR1 and CDR2 (germline): DFQATT, SNEGSKA (reference sequence). The CDR3 runs 15 residues. The V and J ends lost 0 bases and 7 bases, in that order; junction bases with no gene match: 5. The CDR3 DNA is TGCAGTGCTAGAGATAGGCCTAGCGGGAGGAATGAGCAGTTCTTC. Translated: CSARDRPSGRNEQFF.

This chain links TRBV5-6 with TRBJ2-7; D may be TRBD1 or TRBD2 (5 bases each). This CDR3 is built from 14 residues. Per the germline V gene, CDR1 is SGHDT and CDR2 is YYEEEE. Trimming took off 4 bases at V and 2 bases at J, with 13 bases between the two ends. Here the CDR3 DNA reads TGTGCCAGCAGCATAGATCAGGGACCCTACGAGCAGTACTTC. It encodes CASSIDQGPYEQYF.

The chain couples TRBV29-1 to TRBJ1-1; D is perhaps TRBD1 (5 bases). The germline V and J ends were trimmed by 5 bases and 1 base, with 11 bases remaining between them. The CDR3 runs to 13 residues. The germline gives CDR1 SQVTM, CDR2 ANQGSEA. CDR3 protein: CSVRGRGNTEAFF. CDR3 DNA sequence: TGCAGCGTTAGAGGTAGGGGGAACACTGAAGCTTTCTTT.

This clonotype showed up just once. The rearrangement uses TRBV7-3 and TRBJ2-7, with a tentative D call TRBD1 (6 bases). Germline V gene lookup returns CDR1 SGHTA and CDR2 FQGTGA. CDR3 length: 13 residues. The germline V and J ends were trimmed by 5 bases and 7 bases, with 15 bases remaining between them. The CDR3: CASSNNRVNEQYF. CDR3 DNA: TGTGCCAGCAGCAACAACAGGGTCAATGAGCAGTACTTC.

The V and J genes are TRBV7-9 and TRBJ2-7, with D maybe TRBD2 (6 bases). V lost 5 bases to trimming and J lost 7 bases, with 15 bases between them. The CDR3 runs to 13 residues. Germline CDR1 is SEHNR and CDR2 is FQNEAQ (reference sequence). The CDR3 bases are TGTGCCAGCAGCATACCTAGCGTAGGGGAGCAGTACTTC. This translates into CASSIPSVGEQYF.

The CDR3, as DNA: TGTGCCAGCAGCTTAACGGTGGGAGGCCCCTACAATGAGCAGTTCTTC. This sequence encodes CASSLTVGGPYNEQFF. This chain connects TRBV7-3 to TRBJ2-1, with D possibly TRBD2 on 6 matching bases. The CDR3 length is 16 residues. Germline loops: CDR1 SGHTA, CDR2 FQGTGA. Trimming pared 0 bases from V and 2 bases from J, leaving 11 bases between.

The chain has TRBV5-1 and TRBJ2-7, with TRBD1 identical over 7 bases. Trimming removed 4 bases from V and 5 bases from J; junction bases left unmatched: 9. The CDR3 runs to 14 residues. Looked up from germline, CDR1 is SGHRS and CDR2 is YFSETQ. The CDR3 reads CASSISTGFDEQYF. The CDR3 DNA follows: TGCGCCAGCAGCATTTCGACAGGGTTCGACGAGCAGTACTTC.

This chain uses TRBV5-1 with TRBJ2-3; perhaps TRBD1 as D (5 bases). Per the germline V gene, CDR1 is SGHRS and CDR2 is YFSETQ. The CDR3 totals 15 residues. With 2 bases removed from V and 5 bases from J, the gap between germline ends came to 15 bases. CDR3 DNA sequence: TGCGCCAGCAGCTTCGGACACCTAACAGGAGATACGCAGTATTTT. Encoded protein: CASSFGHLTGDTQYF.

This chain uses TRBV9 with TRBJ1-1, with unresolved D. Trimming took 5 bases from V and 0 from J, leaving 17 bases between them. CDR1 and CDR2 (germline): SGDLS, YYNGEE. The length of the CDR3 is 16 residues. The CDR3, as DNA: TGTGCCAGCAGGGTCACTGCCCAAGGCATGAACACTGAAGCTTTCTTT. It is translated as CASRVTAQGMNTEAFF.

This rearrangement joins TRBV6-1 to TRBJ2-7; TRBD2 agrees at 8 bases. Germline V gene sequence: CDR1 MNHNS, CDR2 SASEGT. The junction had 19 bases not matched to a gene; V was cut back by 9 bases and J by 3 bases. This CDR3 has 17 amino acids. CDR3 protein: CASSGAPPRGSIYEQYF. CDR3 in DNA: TGTGCCAGTAGCGGGGCACCCCCTCGTGGGTCGATCTACGAGCAGTACTTC.

This chain joins TRBV7-9 and TRBJ2-5; D tentatively reads TRBD1 or TRBD2 (5 bases each). Deletions cut 1 base from V and 2 bases from J, with 11 bases between. The CDR3 covers 15 residues. Germline CDR1 is SEHNR and CDR2 is FQNEAQ (reference sequence). The CDR3: CASSLESGPQETQYF. CDR3 in DNA: TGTGCCAGCAGCTTAGAGTCGGGACCACAAGAGACCCAGTACTTC.

This rearrangement joins TRBV11-3 to TRBJ2-7; 9 nucleotides agree with TRBD1. Germline CDR1 is SGHNT and CDR2 is YENEEA. Losses at the gene ends were 4 bases for V and 5 bases for J; bases not matched to a gene: 9. The CDR3 totals 15 residues. CDR3 protein: CASSSGTGSVDEQYF. In DNA form, the CDR3 reads TGTGCCAGCAGCTCCGGGACAGGGTCTGTAGACGAGCAGTACTTC.

A note on this clonotype: One end of the junction is discordant with germline, which a read error may explain. This chain connects TRBV28 to TRBJ2-7; 7 nucleotides agree with TRBD1. CDR1 and CDR2 from the germline V gene are MDHEN and SYDVKM. The CDR3 runs 15 residues. CDR3 loop: CASSHTKFRGYEQYF. Written as DNA, the CDR3 is TGTGCCAGTAGTCACACTAAATTCAGGGGGTACGAACAGTACTTC.

V gene TRBV20-1 combines with J gene TRBJ2-7; D possibly corresponds to TRBD2 (7 bases). V lost 5 bases to trimming and J lost 7 bases, with 27 bases between them. Germline V lookup: CDR1 DFQATT, CDR2 SNEGSKA (reference sequence). There are 16 residues in the CDR3. The CDR3 DNA is TGCAGTGCTTGGAGGGGGGCTAGCGGCACATTGGGGGAGCAGTACTTC. This gives the protein CSAWRGASGTLGEQYF.

The chain uses TRBV5-1 and TRBJ2-5; TRBD2 matches at 7 bases. CDR3 length: 14 amino acids. V was pared by 1 base and J by 9 bases, with 9 bases of the junction left unmatched. CDR1 and CDR2 (germline): SGHRS, YFSETQ. For the CDR3, the DNA is TGCGCCAGCAGCTTGTTCAGGGAGGGGACTGCCCAGTACTTC. It specifies CASSLFREGTAQYF.

V is TRBV5-1 and J is TRBJ2-7; D gene unclear. V lost 1 base, J lost 7 bases, and 12 bases lay in between. Germline V lookup: CDR1 SGHRS, CDR2 YFSETQ. The CDR3 sequence is 13 residues long. The CDR3 region has the DNA TGCGCCAGCAGCTTGTATTCCTCCTGGGAGCAGTACTTC. Its protein is CASSLYSSWEQYF. The full variable domain, completed using reference TRBV5-1 and TRBJ2-7, is KAGVTQTPRYLIKTRGQQVTLSCSPISGHRSVSWYQQTPGQGLQFLFEYFSETQRNKGNFPGRFSGRQFSNSRSEMNVSTLELGDSALYLCASSLYSSWEQYFGPGTRLTVT.

The table lists this clonotype with a few counts. The V gene is TRBV29-1, the J gene TRBJ2-5; D is unclear. The CDR3 sequence is 12 residues long. Germline CDR1 SQVTM, CDR2 ANQGSEA. Trimming stripped 4 bases from V and 0 bases from J, with 6 bases between. The DNA for the CDR3 is TGCAGCGTTGGGGTCAACCAAGAGACCCAGTACTTC. As protein: CSVGVNQETQYF. Looking up the rest from reference TRBV29-1 and TRBJ2-5 gives the full variable domain: SAVISQKPSRDICQRGTSLTIQCQVDSQVTMMFWYRQQPGQSLTLIATANQGSEATYESGFVIDKFPISRPNLTFSTLTVSNMSPEDSSIYLCSVGVNQETQYFGPGTRLLVL.

In regard to this clonotype: Germline and junction disagree at one end, which may indicate a read error. This chain connects TRBV7-2 to TRBJ1-2; the D gene is possibly TRBD1 (5 bases). There are 15 residues in the CDR3. CDR1 SGHTA and CDR2 FQGNSA come from the germline V gene. The CDR3 region has the DNA TGTGCCGGCAGCTTAGGGTCGGAGGGGTACTATGGCTACACCTTC. It yields the protein CAGSLGSEGYYGYTF.